The clone carrying this TCR beta chain has a handful of counts. Clones were read by immunoSEQ multiplex PCR, and TCRdb kept only the in-frame ones, dropping some. The sample gives 95,000 to 150,000 clones, about 89% of which show up once; 7.8% is in the top ten. This sample is part of a study of control samples from healthy donors and cancer patients. Germline values: CDR1 SGHTA, CDR2 FQGNSA. The CDR3 totals 13 residues. With 5 bases removed from V and 1 base from J, the gap between germline ends came to 8 bases. The sequence was collected from a young woman in good health. Input material: blood. The chain has TRBV7-2 and TRBJ1-2; D gene ambiguous. CDR3 DNA sequence: TGTGCCAGCAGCCCCTACCTTAACTATGGCTACACCTTC. This sequence encodes CASSPYLNYGYTF.